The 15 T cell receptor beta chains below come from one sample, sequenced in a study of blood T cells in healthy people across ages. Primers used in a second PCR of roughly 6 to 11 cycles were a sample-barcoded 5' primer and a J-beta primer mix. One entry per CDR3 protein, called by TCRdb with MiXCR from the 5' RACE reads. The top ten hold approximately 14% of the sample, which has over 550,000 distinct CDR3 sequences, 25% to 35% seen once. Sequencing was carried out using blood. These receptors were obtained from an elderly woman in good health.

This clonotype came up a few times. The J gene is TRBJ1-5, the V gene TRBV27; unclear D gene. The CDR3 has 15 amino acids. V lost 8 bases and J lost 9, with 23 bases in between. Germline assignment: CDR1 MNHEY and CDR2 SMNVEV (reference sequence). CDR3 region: CASEIAPAVHRPQHF. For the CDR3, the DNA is TGTGCCAGCGAAATCGCCCCGGCGGTACATAGGCCCCAGCATTTT.

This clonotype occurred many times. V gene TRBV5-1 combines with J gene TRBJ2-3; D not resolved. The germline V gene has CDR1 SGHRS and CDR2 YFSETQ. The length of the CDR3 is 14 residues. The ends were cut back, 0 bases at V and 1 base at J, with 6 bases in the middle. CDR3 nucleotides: TGCGCCAGCAGCTTGGGGTACGGCACAGATACGCAGTATTTT. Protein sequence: CASSLGYGTDTQYF. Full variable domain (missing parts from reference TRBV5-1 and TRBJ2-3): KAGVTQTPRYLIKTRGQQVTLSCSPISGHRSVSWYQQTPGQGLQFLFEYFSETQRNKGNFPGRFSGRQFSNSRSEMNVSTLELGDSALYLCASSLGYGTDTQYFGPGTRLTVL.

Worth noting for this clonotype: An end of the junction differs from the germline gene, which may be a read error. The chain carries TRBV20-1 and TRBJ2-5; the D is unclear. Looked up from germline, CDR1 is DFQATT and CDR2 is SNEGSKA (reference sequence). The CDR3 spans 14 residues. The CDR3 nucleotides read TGCAGTGCGAGAGGAGCCGTAAGAACGGAGACCCAGTACTTC. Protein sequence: CSARGAVRTETQYF.

In DNA form, the CDR3 reads TGCAGTGCTTGGCGGTACGAGCAGTACTTC. This gives the protein CSAWRYEQYF. This sequence joins TRBV20-1 and TRBJ2-7; D uncertain. The CDR3 covers 10 residues. Germline CDR1 is DFQATT and CDR2 is SNEGSKA (reference sequence). The V end lost 5 bases, the J end lost 4 bases, and 6 bases lay between the germline ends.

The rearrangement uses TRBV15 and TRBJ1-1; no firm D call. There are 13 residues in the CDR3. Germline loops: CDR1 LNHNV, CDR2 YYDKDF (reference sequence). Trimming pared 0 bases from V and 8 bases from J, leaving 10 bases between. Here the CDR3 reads CATSREHASEAFF. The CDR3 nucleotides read TGTGCCACCAGCAGAGAACACGCGTCAGAAGCTTTCTTT.

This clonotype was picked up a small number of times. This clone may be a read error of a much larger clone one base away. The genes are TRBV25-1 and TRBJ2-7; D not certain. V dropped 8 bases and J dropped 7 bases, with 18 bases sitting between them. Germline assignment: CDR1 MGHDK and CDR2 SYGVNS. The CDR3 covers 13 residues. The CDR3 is CASLRSGSNEQYF. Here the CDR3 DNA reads TGTGCCAGCCTACGATCAGGTTCCAATGAGCAGTACTTC.

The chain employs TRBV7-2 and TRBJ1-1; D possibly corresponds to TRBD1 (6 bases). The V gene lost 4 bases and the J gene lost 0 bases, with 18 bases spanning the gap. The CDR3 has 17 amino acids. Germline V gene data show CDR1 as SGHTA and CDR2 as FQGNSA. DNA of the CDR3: TGTGCCAGCAGCTCCCAGCCAGGGGTGACGGTGAACACTGAAGCTTTCTTT. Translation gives CASSSQPGVTVNTEAFF. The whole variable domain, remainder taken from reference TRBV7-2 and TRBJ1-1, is GAGVSQSPSNKVTEKGKDVELRCDPISGHTALYWYRQSLGQGLEFLIYFQGNSAPDKSGLPSDRFSAERTGGSVSTLTIQRTQQEDSAVYLCASSSQPGVTVNTEAFFGQGTRLTVV.

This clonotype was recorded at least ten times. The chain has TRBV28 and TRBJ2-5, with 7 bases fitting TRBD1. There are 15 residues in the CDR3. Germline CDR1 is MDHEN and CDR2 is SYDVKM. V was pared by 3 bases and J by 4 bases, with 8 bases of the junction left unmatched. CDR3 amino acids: CASSFSSGGRETQYF. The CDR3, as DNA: TGTGCCAGCAGTTTCTCCTCAGGGGGTAGAGAGACCCAGTACTTC.

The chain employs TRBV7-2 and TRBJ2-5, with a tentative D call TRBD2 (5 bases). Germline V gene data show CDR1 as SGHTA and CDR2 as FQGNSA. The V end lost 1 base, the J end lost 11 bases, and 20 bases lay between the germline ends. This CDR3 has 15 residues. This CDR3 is CASSLGPGSTWEQYF. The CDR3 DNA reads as TGTGCCAGCAGCTTAGGTCCGGGTTCTACGTGGGAGCAGTACTTC.

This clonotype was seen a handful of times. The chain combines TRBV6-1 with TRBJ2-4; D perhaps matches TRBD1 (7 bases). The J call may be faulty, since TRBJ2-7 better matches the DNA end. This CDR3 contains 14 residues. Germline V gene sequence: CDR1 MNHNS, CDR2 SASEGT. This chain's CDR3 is CASSRQGLSYEQYF. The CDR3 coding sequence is TGTGCCAGCAGTAGACAGGGACTCTCCTACGAGCAGTACTTC.

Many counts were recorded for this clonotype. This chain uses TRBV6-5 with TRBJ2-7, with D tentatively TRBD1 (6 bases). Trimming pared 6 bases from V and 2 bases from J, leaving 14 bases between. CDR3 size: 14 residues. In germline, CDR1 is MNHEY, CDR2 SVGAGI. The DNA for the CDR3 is TGTGCCAGCAGCGCGGCCGGGACAACCTACGAGCAGTACTTC. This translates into CASSAAGTTYEQYF.

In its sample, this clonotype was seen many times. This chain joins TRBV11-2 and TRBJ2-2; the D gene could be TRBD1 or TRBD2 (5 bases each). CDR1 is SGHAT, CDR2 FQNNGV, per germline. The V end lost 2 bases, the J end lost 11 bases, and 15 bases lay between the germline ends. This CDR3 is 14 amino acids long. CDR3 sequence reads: CASSLTGPKDELFF. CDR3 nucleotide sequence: TGTGCCAGCAGCTTAACGGGGCCTAAAGATGAGCTGTTTTTT.

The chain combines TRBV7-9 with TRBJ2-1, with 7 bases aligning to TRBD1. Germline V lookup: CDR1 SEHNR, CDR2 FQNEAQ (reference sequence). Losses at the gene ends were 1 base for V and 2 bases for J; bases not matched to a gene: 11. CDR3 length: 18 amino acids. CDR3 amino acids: CASSLGGSRDRTYNEQFF. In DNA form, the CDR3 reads TGTGCCAGCAGCTTAGGGGGATCCCGGGACAGAACCTACAATGAGCAGTTCTTC.

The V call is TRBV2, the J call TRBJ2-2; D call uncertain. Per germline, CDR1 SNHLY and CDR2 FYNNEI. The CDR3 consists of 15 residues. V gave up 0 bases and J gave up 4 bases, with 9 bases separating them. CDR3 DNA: TGTGCCAGCAGTGAAGCGCTGGGCAGCACCGGGGAGCTGTTTTTT. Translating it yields CASSEALGSTGELFF.

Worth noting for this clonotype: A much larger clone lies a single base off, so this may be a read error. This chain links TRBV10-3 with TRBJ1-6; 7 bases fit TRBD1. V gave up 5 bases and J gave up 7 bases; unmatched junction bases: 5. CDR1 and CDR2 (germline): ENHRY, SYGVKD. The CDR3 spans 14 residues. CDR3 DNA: TGTGCCATCAGTACAGGGGCGAAGAATTCACCCCTCCACTTT. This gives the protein CAISTGAKNSPLHF.